This T cell receptor beta chain was sequenced for a study of identical twins. TCRdb processed the 5' RACE reads anew with MiXCR; each CDR3 protein has one entry. The data contain 500,000 to 550,000 distinct CDR3 sequences, 20% to 25% of them singletons. There are 15 residues in the CDR3. V was clipped by 0 bases and J by 8 bases; unmatched bases: 8. Per germline, CDR1 SGHRS and CDR2 YFSETQ. This sample was shared with a second study, whose subject was yellow fever vaccine responses in identical twins.

V usage is TRBV5-1 and J usage is TRBJ2-1; 7 bases align to TRBD2. This clonotype originated in a woman aged 18-30 years in good health. The sequenced sample was CD4+ T cells sorted from blood. This CDR3 is CASSLEWPSGDEQFF. Written as DNA, the CDR3 is TGCGCCAGCAGCTTGGAATGGCCTAGCGGCGATGAGCAGTTCTTC.